The 13 T cell receptor beta chains below all came from one sample that was sequenced in a study of beta chain features in type 1 diabetes. Study findings and constraints: Among patients with Type 1 diabetes, TCRB CDR3s were moderately but significantly shorter in every one of the four CD4+ subsets.

For these TCRs, the target antigens are not known. The isolated RNA, all of it, was reverse transcribed, so expressed TCRB transcripts were what got sequenced. Assay used: immunoSEQ multiplex PCR; TCRdb lists only in-frame clones, some missing. The sample has around 650,000 clones, about an eighth seen once. The sequencing input was naive CD4+ T cells from blood. The receptors derive from a man aged 25-45 years with type 1 diabetes.

This clone has a handful of counts. The CDR3 here is CASGSTGAYGYTF. DNA for the CDR3: TGTGCCAGCGGATCGACAGGGGCCTATGGCTACACCTTC. The chain links TRBV28 to TRBJ1-2, with 8 bases fitting TRBD1. CDR3 length: 13 amino acids. Looked up from germline, CDR1 is MDHEN and CDR2 is SYDVKM. Trimming took 8 bases from V and 4 from J; bases not matched to a gene: 6.

This clone was seen a handful of times. The V call is TRBV7-6, the J call TRBJ2-7; D uncertain. Looked up from germline, CDR1 is SGHVS and CDR2 is FNYEAQ. This CDR3 comprises 14 residues. Trimming removed 5 bases at V and 2 bases at J, with 13 bases between. CDR3 amino acids: CASSHIGLTYEQYF. In DNA form, the CDR3 reads TGTGCCAGCAGCCATATAGGATTGACCTACGAGCAGTACTTC.

The sample holds a few counts of this clone. The chain recombines TRBV30 with TRBJ1-4; 7 nucleotides agree with TRBD1. There are 13 residues in the CDR3. CDR1 is GTSNPN and CDR2 is SVGIG in the germline V gene (reference sequence). V dropped 2 bases and J dropped 7; count of bases not matched to a gene: 4. The CDR3 loop reads CAWSTGAGEKLFF. The CDR3 DNA reads TGTGCCTGGAGTACAGGGGCTGGTGAAAAACTGTTTTTT.

This clone was counted a few times. The V and J genes are TRBV10-3 and TRBJ1-6; 7 nucleotides align to TRBD1. With 10 bases clipped from V and 7 bases from J, the junction kept 13 bases outside the gene matches. From germline, CDR1 is ENHRY and CDR2 SYGVKD. This CDR3 is 15 amino acids long. The CDR3 loop reads CASTLGTVGNSPLHF. CDR3 DNA: TGTGCCAGCACCCTCGGGACAGTTGGCAATTCACCCCTCCACTTT.

This sequence joins TRBV7-9 and TRBJ2-5; 7 nucleotides match TRBD2. The germline CDR1 and CDR2 sequences are SEHNR and FQNEAQ (reference sequence). V was pared by 5 bases and J by 2 bases, with 8 bases of the junction left unmatched. This CDR3 contains 15 residues. The CDR3 is CASSKGPGLQETQYF. Here the CDR3 DNA reads TGTGCCAGCAGCAAGGGACCGGGACTACAAGAGACCCAGTACTTC.

The V call is TRBV9, the J call TRBJ1-2; no definite D call. The V gene's germline CDR1 is SGDLS and CDR2 YYNGEE. This CDR3 comprises 13 residues. V was cut by 4 bases and J by 4 bases, with 11 bases left in between. The CDR3 is CASSPPNSYGYTF. The CDR3 DNA reads as TGTGCCAGCAGCCCACCCAACAGCTATGGCTACACCTTC. Using reference TRBV9 and TRBJ1-2 for the parts outside the CDR3, the full variable domain is DSGVTQTPKHLITATGQRVTLRCSPRSGDLSVYWYQQSLDQGLQFLIQYYNGEERAKGNILERFSAQQFPDLHSELNLSSLELGDSALYFCASSPPNSYGYTFGSGTRLTVV.

To note about this clone: At one boundary the junction diverges from the germline segment, which might be a read error. The chain has TRBV7-7 and TRBJ2-7; possibly TRBD2 for D (6 bases). Germline CDR1 SSHAT, CDR2 FNYEAQ (reference sequence). The CDR3 totals 14 residues. CDR3 sequence reads: CASSLQPDAGEQYF. CDR3 coding DNA: TGTGCTAGCAGCCTACAACCGGACGCGGGGGAGCAGTACTTC.

The chain carries TRBV6-1 and TRBJ2-5, with unresolved D. CDR3 length: 13 amino acids. Trimming pared 3 bases from V and 5 bases from J, leaving 10 bases between. CDR1 and CDR2 from the germline V gene are MNHNS and SASEGT. The CDR3 DNA reads TGTGCCAGCAGTGACGGTCGGCTCGAGACCCAGTACTTC. Amino acids: CASSDGRLETQYF.

The chain joins TRBV9 to TRBJ1-5, with TRBD1 as a possible D gene (5 bases). The V end lost 5 bases, the J end lost 6 bases, and 12 bases lay between the germline ends. CDR3 length: 13 residues. The germline CDR1 and CDR2 sequences are SGDLS and YYNGEE. DNA of the CDR3: TGTGCCAGCAGTGGGGGGACGAGTCAGCCCCAGCATTTT. It encodes CASSGGTSQPQHF. Drawing the rest from reference TRBV9 and TRBJ1-5, the complete variable domain is DSGVTQTPKHLITATGQRVTLRCSPRSGDLSVYWYQQSLDQGLQFLIQYYNGEERAKGNILERFSAQQFPDLHSELNLSSLELGDSALYFCASSGGTSQPQHFGDGTRLSIL.

The chain recombines TRBV4-3 with TRBJ1-2, with 8 bases aligning to TRBD1. Germline V gives CDR1 LGHNA, CDR2 YSLEER. The V gene end was trimmed by 5 bases and the J gene end by 5 bases; junction bases not matched to a gene: 7. The CDR3 covers 14 residues. DNA of the CDR3: TGCGCCAGCAGCACACGGACAGGGCTATATGGCTACACCTTC. As protein: CASSTRTGLYGYTF.

J is TRBJ2-6 and V is TRBV10-3; D unclear. The CDR3 runs 15 residues. In germline, CDR1 is ENHRY, CDR2 SYGVKD. V gave up 4 bases and J gave up 0 bases, with 7 bases separating them. This CDR3 is CAISGTTSGANVLTF. CDR3 coding DNA: TGTGCCATCAGTGGAACTACCTCTGGGGCCAACGTCCTGACTTTC.

The CDR3 DNA reads TGTGCCAGCAGCCCAGGACAGGGGGTTATCACAGATACGCAGTATTTT. Encoded protein: CASSPGQGVITDTQYF. The rearrangement uses TRBV7-2 and TRBJ2-3; 10 bases are shared with TRBD1. Germline V gives CDR1 SGHTA, CDR2 FQGNSA. V lost 5 bases and J lost 2; bases outside the gene matches: 7. The CDR3 is made up of 16 amino acids.

This chain links TRBV7-2 with TRBJ1-2, with D tentatively TRBD1 (6 bases). CDR3 length equals 15 residues. CDR1 is SGHTA, CDR2 FQGNSA, per germline. Trimming removed 7 bases from V and 3 bases from J, with 18 bases in between. The CDR3 nucleotides are TGTGCCAGCACCCCCGGGAGAGGGGGTTACTATGGCTACACCTTC. This encodes CASTPGRGGYYGYTF.